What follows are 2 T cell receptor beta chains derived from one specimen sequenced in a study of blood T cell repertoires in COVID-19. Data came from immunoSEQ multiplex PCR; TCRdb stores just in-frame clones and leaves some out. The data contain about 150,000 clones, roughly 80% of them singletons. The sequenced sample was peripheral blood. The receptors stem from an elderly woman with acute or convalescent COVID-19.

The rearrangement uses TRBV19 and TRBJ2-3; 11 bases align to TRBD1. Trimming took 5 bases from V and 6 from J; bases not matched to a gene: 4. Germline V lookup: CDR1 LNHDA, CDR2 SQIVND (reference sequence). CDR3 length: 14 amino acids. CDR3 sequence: CASSWTGGLDTQYF. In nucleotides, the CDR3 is TGTGCCAGTAGTTGGACAGGGGGCTTGGATACGCAGTATTTT.

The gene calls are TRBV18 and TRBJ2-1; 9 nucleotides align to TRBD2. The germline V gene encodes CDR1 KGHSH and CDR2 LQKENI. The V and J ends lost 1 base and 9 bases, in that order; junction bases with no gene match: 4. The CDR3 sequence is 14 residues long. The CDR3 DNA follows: TGTGCCAGCTCACCACTAGCGGGGGCTGCTGAGCAGTTCTTC. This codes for CASSPLAGAAEQFF.